The 16 T cell receptor beta chains below were found in one sample sequenced in a study of T cell responses to AZD1222 COVID-19 vaccine. Method: immunoSEQ multiplex PCR; TCRdb's copy keeps in-frame clones and lacks some. There are some 140,000 clones in the sample; over 85% occur only once, and 5.5% lies in the top ten. The material was peripheral blood, obtained on day 0 of AZD1222 vaccination. The receptors stem from an adult in good health.

Concerning this clone itself: Relative to the germline gene, one junction end is altered; a read error may explain this. The rearrangement links TRBV6-2 or TRBV6-3 to TRBJ1-5, with unresolved D. This CDR3 region has 15 residues. The germline gives CDR1 MNHEY, CDR2 SVGEGT. The CDR3 reads CASRYLGGSNQPQHF. Written as DNA, the CDR3 is TGTGCCAGCAGATACTTAGGAGGGAGCAATCAGCCCCAGCATTTT.

The rearrangement uses TRBV6-5 and TRBJ2-7; the D gene is possibly TRBD1 (6 bases). The germline gives CDR1 MNHEY, CDR2 SVGAGI. Trimming cost V 7 bases and J 1 base, with 8 bases left between them. This CDR3 comprises 12 residues. CDR3 DNA sequence: TGTGCCAGCAAGGGGGAATCCTACGAGCAGTACTTC. It is translated as CASKGESYEQYF.

The chain combines TRBV9 with TRBJ1-2; TRBD1 might be the D (6 bases). The V gene's germline CDR1 is SGDLS and CDR2 YYNGEE. V was cut by 5 bases and J by 5 bases, with 19 bases left in between. CDR3 length: 15 amino acids. CDR3 DNA: TGTGCCAGCAGACAGGGAGAAAGCGATTTTTATGGCTACACCTTC. Translation: CASRQGESDFYGYTF.

In the case of this clone: Other DNA sequences of this sample code for an identical CDR3. V and J are TRBV6-2 or TRBV6-3 and TRBJ2-5; no clear D gene. Germline loops: CDR1 MNHEY, CDR2 SVGEGT. Trimming cost V 2 bases and J 2 bases, with 9 bases left between them. This CDR3 region has 14 residues. The CDR3 sequence: CASSYDGVQETQYF. In DNA form, the CDR3 reads TGTGCCAGCAGTTACGATGGGGTTCAAGAGACCCAGTACTTC.

J is TRBJ1-5 and V is TRBV14; D gene uncertain. The CDR3 runs to 13 residues. V shed 0 bases and J shed 5 bases, with 5 bases lying between them. The germline CDR1 and CDR2 sequences are SGHDN and FVKESK. CDR3 residues: CASSQDFHQPQHF. In DNA, the CDR3 is TGTGCCAGCAGCCAAGACTTTCATCAGCCCCAGCATTTT.

The rearrangement uses TRBV29-1 and TRBJ2-3, with 14 bases matching TRBD2. The CDR3 runs to 17 residues. With V trimmed by 5 bases and J by 3 bases, 10 bases remained unmatched. Germline V gene lookup returns CDR1 SQVTM and CDR2 ANQGSEA. This chain's CDR3 is CSVRGQGTSGRTDTQYF. Here the CDR3 DNA reads TGCAGCGTTAGGGGGCAAGGGACTAGCGGGAGAACAGATACGCAGTATTTT.

This clone occurred once. This rearrangement joins TRBV4-2 to TRBJ1-2, with 7 nucleotides matching TRBD1. This CDR3 has 14 residues. Germline CDR1 is LGHNA and CDR2 is YNFKEQ. Trimming removed 4 bases from V and 4 bases from J; junction bases left unmatched: 6. CDR3 DNA sequence: TGTGCCAGCAGCCCGGACAGGTTGGGCTATGGCTACACCTTC. This gives the protein CASSPDRLGYGYTF.

V is TRBV28 and J is TRBJ1-5; the match to TRBD1 covers 10 bases. CDR3 size: 15 residues. The trim removed 1 base at V and 7 bases at J, leaving 4 bases unmatched. CDR1 MDHEN and CDR2 SYDVKM come from the germline V gene. The CDR3 region is CASSLFGTGEQPQHF. CDR3 bases: TGTGCCAGCAGTTTATTCGGGACAGGGGAGCAGCCCCAGCATTTT.

This clone was seen a single time. The CDR3: CASSFWGYEAFF. CDR3 in DNA: TGTGCCAGCAGTTTTTGGGGTTATGAAGCTTTCTTT. The chain recombines TRBV27 with TRBJ1-1; unclear D gene. V was cut by 3 bases and J by 7 bases, with 9 bases left in between. The CDR3 totals 12 residues. From germline, CDR1 is MNHEY and CDR2 SMNVEV (reference sequence).

This rearrangement joins TRBV24-1 to TRBJ1-5; TRBD1 aligns across 12 bases. The CDR3 spans 18 residues. Germline CDR1 reads KGHDR; CDR2 reads SFDVKD. J was trimmed by 5 bases and V by 2 bases; bases with no gene match: 9. The CDR3 here is CATSDSGTGGHVDQPQHF. The CDR3 region has the DNA TGTGCCACCAGTGATTCCGGGACAGGGGGCCATGTAGATCAGCCCCAGCATTTT.

This chain joins TRBV4-3 and TRBJ2-5, with D tentatively TRBD1 or TRBD2 (7 bases each). The CDR3 loop spans 16 amino acids. Germline lookup yields CDR1 LGHNA and CDR2 YSLEER. Trimming removed 3 bases at V and 2 bases at J, with 16 bases between. This chain's CDR3 is CASSQGNRGGQETQYF. The CDR3 DNA sequence: TGCGCCAGCAGCCAGGGCAACAGGGGAGGGCAAGAGACCCAGTACTTC.

The genes are TRBV28 and TRBJ1-2; tentative D call: TRBD1 (5 bases). Trimming removed 1 base at V and 7 bases at J, with 13 bases between. This CDR3 has 14 amino acids. CDR1 and CDR2 from the germline V gene are MDHEN and SYDVKM. The DNA for the CDR3 is TGTGCCAGCAGTTTATTACGCCAGGGATCTGGCTACACCTTC. This sequence encodes CASSLLRQGSGYTF.

The chain carries TRBV27 and TRBJ2-5; 8 nucleotides line up with TRBD2. CDR3 length: 16 amino acids. With V trimmed by 3 bases and J by 4 bases, 10 bases remained unmatched. The germline V gene encodes CDR1 MNHEY and CDR2 SMNVEV (reference sequence). CDR3 sequence (DNA): TGTGCCAGCAGTTTTTTAACTAGCGGTGTGTTAGAGACCCAGTACTTC. Amino acids: CASSFLTSGVLETQYF.

The CDR3 DNA follows: TGTGCCAGCACCCCCCCCCGGATTGAAAAACTGTTTTTT. Its protein product is CASTPPRIEKLFF. This rearrangement joins TRBV28 to TRBJ1-4; no clear D gene. Trimming pared 7 bases from V and 7 bases from J, leaving 13 bases between. Germline V CDR1 and CDR2: MDHEN, SYDVKM. The CDR3 is 13 residues long.

V is TRBV29-1 and J is TRBJ2-2, with 7 bases identical to TRBD1. The germline V gene encodes CDR1 SQVTM and CDR2 ANQGSEA. This CDR3 has 12 residues. Here the CDR3 reads CSGQKNTGELFF. The CDR3 DNA is TGCTCGGGACAGAAGAACACCGGGGAGCTGTTTTTT.

The count of this clone is one. The chain is built from TRBV7-2 and TRBJ2-2; the D is unclear. The CDR3 runs 14 residues. Germline CDR1 reads SGHTA; CDR2 reads FQGNSA. Trimming shortened V by 2 bases and J by 4 bases, and 8 bases separated the two germline ends. CDR3: CASSLKRLTGELFF. The CDR3 region has the DNA TGTGCCAGCAGCTTAAAGAGACTCACCGGGGAGCTGTTTTTT.